Shown below are 21 T cell receptor beta chains from a single sample sequenced in a study of technical replicates of blood from several donors. Assay used: immunoSEQ multiplex PCR; TCRdb lists only in-frame clones, some missing. The table includes around 79,000 clones, roughly 94% detected once. Sequenced sample: T cells isolated from PBMCs. The receptors come from a human donor in good health.

This chain joins TRBV30 and TRBJ1-2, with 11 positions matching TRBD1. Germline lookup yields CDR1 GTSNPN and CDR2 SVGIG (reference sequence). Trimming took 4 bases from V and 5 from J; bases not matched to a gene: 6. The CDR3 is made up of 14 amino acids. CDR3 sequence (DNA): TGTGCCTGGATCGGGACAGGGGGTTGGTATGGCTACACCTTC. This translates into CAWIGTGGWYGYTF.

The chain couples TRBV18 to TRBJ1-1, with D possibly being TRBD1 (5 bases). The CDR3 is made up of 14 amino acids. V lost 3 bases and J lost 1, with 9 bases in between. CDR1 and CDR2 (germline): KGHSH, LQKENI. CDR3 in DNA: TGTGCCAGCTCACCCCTCGACAGGAACACTGAAGCTTTCTTT. It yields the protein CASSPLDRNTEAFF.

This chain uses TRBV4-1 with TRBJ2-7, with 8 bases aligning to TRBD2. Germline lookup yields CDR1 MGHRA and CDR2 YSYEKL. This CDR3 comprises 17 residues. V was pared by 2 bases and J by 5 bases, with 14 bases of the junction left unmatched. The CDR3 DNA is TGCGCCAGCAGCCAAAGCGCGGCGCTAGCGGGTGGCGACGAGCAGTACTTC. Protein: CASSQSAALAGGDEQYF.

V usage is TRBV6-6 and J usage is TRBJ2-7; no firm D call. This CDR3 has 13 amino acids. Trimming removed 7 bases at V and 3 bases at J, with 13 bases between. Germline V lookup: CDR1 MNHNY, CDR2 SVGAGI (reference sequence). The CDR3 DNA reads as TGTGCCAGCATTATCCGGCCGGGCTACGAGCAGTACTTC. Translation: CASIIRPGYEQYF.

The chain joins TRBV11-3 to TRBJ2-1; 7 bases are shared with TRBD1. CDR3 length: 15 amino acids. Unmatched junction bases numbered 4, after V lost 1 base and J lost 4 bases. Germline V CDR1 and CDR2: SGHNT, YENEEA. The CDR3 is CASSLGDSQYNEQFF. The CDR3 DNA sequence: TGTGCCAGCAGCTTAGGGGACAGTCAGTACAATGAGCAGTTCTTC.

The CDR3 DNA reads TGTGCTAGTGGTTCCCGACTAGCGGGGAACACCGGGGAGCTGTTTTTT. Protein product: CASGSRLAGNTGELFF. The gene calls are TRBV12-5 and TRBJ2-2; 10 bases match TRBD2. Germline CDR1 is LGHNT and CDR2 is FRNRAP. The trim removed 4 bases at V and 1 base at J, leaving 3 bases unmatched. The CDR3 length is 16 residues. Together with reference TRBV12-5 and TRBJ2-2, the CDR3 gives the full variable domain: DARVTQTPRHKVTEMGQEVTMRCQPILGHNTVFWYRQTMMQGLELLAYFRNRAPLDDSGMPKDRFSAEMPDATLATLKIQPSEPRDSAVYFCASGSRLAGNTGELFFGEGSRLTVL.

V is TRBV29-1 and J is TRBJ1-2; 7 nucleotides align to TRBD1. This CDR3 contains 16 residues. The germline V gene encodes CDR1 SQVTM and CDR2 ANQGSEA. J was trimmed by 0 bases and V by 4 bases; bases with no gene match: 11. CDR3 in DNA: TGCAGCGTTGGGTTGGGGACAGATAGAGCTAACTATGGCTACACCTTC. Its protein product is CSVGLGTDRANYGYTF. The variable domain in full, completed from reference TRBV29-1 and TRBJ1-2, reads SAVISQKPSRDICQRGTSLTIQCQVDSQVTMMFWYRQQPGQSLTLIATANQGSEATYESGFVIDKFPISRPNLTFSTLTVSNMSPEDSSIYLCSVGLGTDRANYGYTFGSGTRLTVV.

The rearrangement joins TRBV27 to TRBJ1-1; D may be TRBD1 (5 bases). V lost 2 bases and J 1 base, leaving 11 bases between the germline ends. The CDR3 is 15 amino acids. The germline gives CDR1 MNHEY, CDR2 SMNVEV (reference sequence). In nucleotides, the CDR3 is TGTGCCAGCAGTTTACAAGTGACAGCGAACACTGAAGCTTTCTTT. Protein: CASSLQVTANTEAFF.

CDR3 DNA: TGTGCCAGCAGTACCGGGACAGAAGCTTTCTTT. Encoded protein: CASSTGTEAFF. The chain joins TRBV11-2 to TRBJ1-1; D is possibly TRBD1 (6 bases). This CDR3 region has 11 residues. Trimming removed 6 bases from V and 8 bases from J, with 10 bases in between. From germline, CDR1 is SGHAT and CDR2 FQNNGV.

The chain uses TRBV6-5 and TRBJ2-7; no firm D call. This CDR3 is 16 amino acids long. Trimming removed 0 bases at V and 0 bases at J, with 12 bases between. Looked up from germline, CDR1 is MNHEY and CDR2 is SVGAGI. The CDR3 reads CASSYSIPSSSYEQYF. In nucleotides, the CDR3 is TGTGCCAGCAGTTACTCGATTCCCTCCAGCTCCTACGAGCAGTACTTC.

This sequence joins TRBV7-2 and TRBJ2-5, with D perhaps TRBD1 (5 bases). Germline CDR1 SGHTA, CDR2 FQGNSA. Trimming cost V 1 base and J 4 bases, with 13 bases left between them. This CDR3 has 15 residues. The CDR3 spells CASSLVVRVGETQYF. In nucleotides, the CDR3 is TGTGCCAGCAGCTTAGTGGTCAGGGTCGGAGAGACCCAGTACTTC.

This chain uses TRBV7-9 with TRBJ2-1; TRBD2 aligns across 13 bases. J was trimmed by 9 bases and V by 6 bases; bases with no gene match: 5. Germline assignment: CDR1 SEHNR and CDR2 FQNEAQ (reference sequence). The CDR3 is 14 residues long. The chain's CDR3 is CASSKGLAGSEQFF. CDR3 in DNA: TGTGCCAGCAGTAAGGGACTAGCGGGAAGTGAGCAGTTCTTC.

This clone was counted once. This CDR3 reads CASRSGSRGTQYF. CDR3 sequence (DNA): TGTGCCAGCAGGTCCGGGTCAAGAGGGACCCAGTACTTC. The gene calls are TRBV11-3 and TRBJ2-5; D is ambiguous. The CDR3 covers 13 residues. The V and J ends lost 6 bases and 7 bases respectively, with 15 bases between them. CDR1 and CDR2 from the germline V gene are SGHNT and YENEEA.

V usage is TRBV10-2 and J usage is TRBJ2-2; D gene unclear. CDR1 is WSHSY and CDR2 is SAAADI in the germline V gene. CDR3 size: 14 residues. V was shortened by 3 bases and J by 4 bases, with 9 bases between the two germline ends. CDR3 sequence reads: CASSDPDSTGELFF. CDR3 DNA: TGCGCCAGCAGTGACCCTGACTCCACCGGGGAGCTGTTTTTT.

The V and J genes are TRBV18 and TRBJ2-7; 9 nucleotides agree with TRBD1. Unmatched junction bases numbered 5, after V lost 3 bases and J lost 5 bases. Germline CDR1 KGHSH, CDR2 LQKENI. The CDR3 has 14 residues. The CDR3: CASSPQTGGDEQYF. The CDR3, as DNA: TGTGCCAGCTCACCCCAGACAGGGGGGGACGAGCAGTACTTC.

V gene TRBV9 combines with J gene TRBJ2-2; 9 nucleotides match TRBD1. CDR1 is SGDLS and CDR2 is YYNGEE in the germline V gene. V lost 2 bases, J lost 5 bases, and 7 bases stayed unmatched. The CDR3 runs to 16 residues. The CDR3 sequence is CASSVEDRGRTGELFF. DNA of the CDR3: TGTGCCAGCAGCGTCGAGGACAGGGGTCGGACCGGGGAGCTGTTTTTT. Using reference TRBV9 and TRBJ2-2 for the parts outside the CDR3, the full variable domain is DSGVTQTPKHLITATGQRVTLRCSPRSGDLSVYWYQQSLDQGLQFLIQYYNGEERAKGNILERFSAQQFPDLHSELNLSSLELGDSALYFCASSVEDRGRTGELFFGEGSRLTVL.

The table lists this clone with a count of one. This chain connects TRBV18 to TRBJ1-2; no clear D. Germline CDR1 KGHSH, CDR2 LQKENI. V was cut by 0 bases and J by 4 bases, with 9 bases left in between. This CDR3 has 14 residues. The chain's CDR3 is CASSPPSTSYGYTF. The CDR3 nucleotides are TGTGCCAGCTCACCACCGTCCACGAGCTATGGCTACACCTTC.

The V call is TRBV28, the J call TRBJ2-3; possibly TRBD2 for D (5 bases). CDR1 is MDHEN, CDR2 SYDVKM, per germline. Trimming pared 3 bases from V and 2 bases from J, leaving 9 bases between. This CDR3 is built from 14 residues. The CDR3, as DNA: TGTGCCAGCAGTTTCGCGGGCCCCACAGATACGCAGTATTTT. Its translation is CASSFAGPTDTQYF.

The CDR3 DNA sequence: TGTGCCACCAGCAGAGATGCGAGCGGGGAAATGATGGGGACCTACGAGCAGTACTTC. Residues: CATSRDASGEMMGTYEQYF. The rearrangement uses TRBV15 and TRBJ2-7; 7 positions match TRBD2. Germline V gene sequence: CDR1 LNHNV, CDR2 YYDKDF (reference sequence). This CDR3 region has 19 residues. Trimming cost V 0 bases and J 2 bases; bases outside gene matches: 16.

This chain connects TRBV18 to TRBJ2-7; 8 nucleotides match TRBD2. Per the germline V gene, CDR1 is KGHSH and CDR2 is LQKENI. With V trimmed by 0 bases and J by 7 bases, 2 bases remained unmatched. The CDR3 has 13 amino acids. The CDR3 here is CASSPPSSGEQYF. In DNA form, the CDR3 reads TGTGCCAGCTCACCACCCTCTAGCGGGGAGCAGTACTTC.

The CDR3 is CASGTAGLSGNTIYF. In nucleotides, the CDR3 is TGTGCCAGCGGGACAGCTGGACTCTCTGGAAACACCATATATTTT. The chain carries TRBV6-5 and TRBJ1-3; 7 bases align to TRBD1. With V trimmed by 8 bases and J by 0 bases, 7 bases remained unmatched. Germline CDR1 and CDR2: MNHEY and SVGAGI. The CDR3 loop spans 15 amino acids.